Shown below are 26 T cell receptor beta chains from a single sample sequenced in a study of blood T cells in healthy people across ages. Sample-barcoded 5' priming and a J-beta primer mix drove a second PCR of about 6 to 12 cycles. TCRdb re-called the 5' RACE reads through MiXCR, storing one row per CDR3 protein. The profile shows approximately 1.5 million distinct CDR3 sequences, almost 35% of them singletons. The sample was blood. The receptors here all came from a woman aged 25-40 years in good health.

This clonotype was found many times. This chain joins TRBV7-9 and TRBJ2-7; no clear D. The CDR3 is 14 amino acids. Germline V lookup: CDR1 SEHNR, CDR2 FQNEAQ (reference sequence). V lost 1 base, J lost 3 bases, and 10 bases lay in between. In DNA form, the CDR3 reads TGTGCCAGCAGCTTAGGTGTAAGGGTCTACGAGCAGTACTTC. Encoded protein: CASSLGVRVYEQYF.

On this clonotype itself: Mismatch with germline at one junction end may stem from a read error. The rearrangement uses TRBV20-1 and TRBJ1-5; a weak D match, TRBD1 (5 bases). This CDR3 has 15 residues. From germline, CDR1 is DFQATT and CDR2 SNEGSKA (reference sequence). The CDR3 nucleotides read TGCAGTTCTAGGGAAGGGGAGGGCCCTCATCAGCCCCAGCATTTT. Encoded protein: CSSREGEGPHQPQHF.

A few counts support this clonotype. The chain carries TRBV6-2 or TRBV6-3 and TRBJ1-2; D ambiguous. Trimming removed 5 bases at V and 2 bases at J, with 9 bases between. The CDR3 covers 13 residues. Germline-derived CDR1 and CDR2 are MNHEY and SVGEGT. The DNA of the CDR3 is TGTGCCAGCAGTCGCCCCTCGAACTATGGCTACACCTTC. Encoded protein: CASSRPSNYGYTF.

The J gene is TRBJ1-2, the V gene TRBV12-3 or TRBV12-4; D is possibly TRBD1 (6 bases). The CDR3 is 15 amino acids. Between the trimmed V and J ends, which lost 3 bases and 4 bases, there was a span of 15 bases. Written as DNA, the CDR3 is TGTGCCAGCAGTTTTATGGGGGCGCTCGGCTATGGCTACACCTTC. It codes for CASSFMGALGYGYTF.

V usage is TRBV12-3 or TRBV12-4 and J usage is TRBJ2-3; no clear D gene. CDR3 size: 13 residues. V was pared by 5 bases and J by 3 bases, with 9 bases between. CDR3 coding DNA: TGTGCCAGCAGTGAGCCTAGGACAGATACGCAGTATTTT. It encodes CASSEPRTDTQYF.

The chain combines TRBV20-1 with TRBJ1-5; TRBD1 agrees at 7 bases. J was trimmed by 4 bases and V by 5 bases; bases with no gene match: 8. CDR1 is DFQATT, CDR2 SNEGSKA, per germline (reference sequence). This CDR3 is 14 amino acids long. CDR3: CSASTGVKNQPQHF. The CDR3 nucleotides are TGCAGTGCTTCTACAGGGGTGAAGAATCAGCCCCAGCATTTT.

The chain couples TRBV3-1 to TRBJ1-2; no definite D call. Trimming shortened V by 1 base and J by 5 bases, and 8 bases separated the two germline ends. The CDR3 has 13 amino acids. Germline lookup yields CDR1 LGHDT and CDR2 YNNKEL (reference sequence). CDR3 sequence: CASSQGEIYGYTF. CDR3 nucleotides: TGTGCCAGCAGCCAAGGCGAGATTTATGGCTACACCTTC.

This sequence joins TRBV20-1 and TRBJ2-7, with TRBD2 matching over 14 bases. CDR1 DFQATT and CDR2 SNEGSKA come from the germline V gene (reference sequence). The CDR3 is made up of 15 amino acids. The V segment lost 0 bases and the J segment 6 bases; nucleotides outside the gene matches: 4. CDR3 coding DNA: TGCAGTGCTAGAGAAGGGACTAGCGGGAGAAGCGAGCAGTACTTC. Protein: CSAREGTSGRSEQYF.

This clonotype has more than one count but fewer than ten. The genes are TRBV27 and TRBJ2-7; 8 bases line up with TRBD1. Germline assignment: CDR1 MNHEY and CDR2 SMNVEV (reference sequence). The V gene end was trimmed by 6 bases and the J gene end by 7 bases; junction bases not matched to a gene: 11. The CDR3 is made up of 14 amino acids. This CDR3 reads CASSPGQAPREQYF. The DNA for the CDR3 is TGTGCCAGCAGCCCGGGACAGGCGCCCCGGGAGCAGTACTTC.

The rearrangement links TRBV27 to TRBJ2-3; D remains unclear. Trimming stripped 6 bases from V and 0 bases from J, with 16 bases between. The CDR3 sequence is 16 residues long. Germline V gives CDR1 MNHEY, CDR2 SMNVEV (reference sequence). CDR3 protein: CASSFYGPTSTDTQYF. CDR3 coding DNA: TGTGCCAGCAGCTTTTACGGGCCTACTAGCACAGATACGCAGTATTTT.

There are many counts of this clonotype. The V gene is TRBV29-1, the J gene TRBJ2-3, with D unclear. The CDR3 runs to 10 residues. Per the germline V gene, CDR1 is SQVTM and CDR2 is ANQGSEA. CDR3 sequence: CICGTDTQYF. Here the CDR3 DNA reads TGCATTTGCGGCACAGATACGCAGTATTTT.

The genes are TRBV20-1 and TRBJ2-3; D is perhaps TRBD1 or TRBD2 (5 bases each). The CDR3 sequence is 16 residues long. CDR1 is DFQATT, CDR2 SNEGSKA, per germline (reference sequence). V dropped 6 bases and J dropped 7 bases, with 26 bases sitting between them. CDR3 DNA: TGCAGTGCACTAACCGGGGACCTAAAGAGCCTTTATACGCAGTATTTT. Translation gives CSALTGDLKSLYTQYF.

Turning to this clonotype: A much larger clone is a single base away; this may be a read error. The rearrangement links TRBV20-1 to TRBJ2-5, with D tentatively TRBD1 or TRBD2 (5 bases each). This CDR3 has 15 residues. Germline V lookup: CDR1 DFQATT, CDR2 SNEGSKA (reference sequence). Trimming took 3 bases from V and 11 from J, leaving 25 bases between them. The CDR3 region is CSASGGGPVDNEQYF. The CDR3 coding sequence is TGCAGTGCTAGTGGTGGGGGACCCGTGGACAATGAGCAGTACTTC.

The gene calls are TRBV21-1 and TRBJ2-1; TRBD1 is the table's D call and was not checked against the DNA. TRBV21-1 corresponds to a pseudogene. This CDR3 is built from 15 residues. CDR3 sequence: CASRLSGRRYNEQFF. The DNA of the CDR3 is TGTGCCAGCAGGCTAAGCGGGCGCCGGTACAATGAGCAGTTCTTC.

This clonotype was counted ten times or more. The CDR3 DNA sequence: TGTGCCAGCAGCCCCCGAGCCTGGGCGGTGGAGACCCAGTACTTC. The encoded protein is CASSPRAWAVETQYF. This chain links TRBV7-2 with TRBJ2-5; D uncertain. The CDR3 runs to 15 residues. The germline gives CDR1 SGHTA, CDR2 FQGNSA. Trimming took 5 bases from V and 5 from J, leaving 18 bases between them.

This chain uses TRBV4-1 with TRBJ2-7, with unresolved D. The last part of the DNA fits TRBJ2-5 better; the J call may be wrong. Germline V gives CDR1 MGHRA, CDR2 YSYEKL. CDR3 length equals 13 residues. Written as DNA, the CDR3 is TGCGCCAGCAGCCAAGATTTCGGAGAGACCCAGTACTTC. Encoded protein: CASSQDFGETQYF.

Comments on this clonotype: A clone one base away is much larger, so this may be a read error. V usage is TRBV29-1 and J usage is TRBJ2-7; 8 bases line up with TRBD2. Per the germline V gene, CDR1 is SQVTM and CDR2 is ANQGSEA. Unmatched junction bases numbered 3, after V lost 5 bases and J lost 0 bases. CDR3 length: 13 amino acids. The CDR3 reads CSVTTSGSYEQYF. CDR3 coding DNA: TGCAGCGTTACCACTAGCGGCTCCTACGAGCAGTACTTC.

In its sample, this clonotype was seen a few times. The chain carries TRBV7-9 and TRBJ2-5, with 11 bases identical to TRBD2. The V gene's germline CDR1 is SEHNR and CDR2 FQNEAQ (reference sequence). V lost 4 bases to trimming and J lost 5 bases; unmatched junction nucleotides: 6. The length of the CDR3 is 15 residues. CDR3 in DNA: TGTGCCAGCAGCTCTTTCACTAGCGGGAGTGAGACCCAGTACTTC. This gives the protein CASSSFTSGSETQYF.

The chain carries TRBV4-1 and TRBJ1-1, with D possibly TRBD1 on 6 matching bases. V was cut by 4 bases and J by 4 bases, with 16 bases left in between. The germline V gene encodes CDR1 MGHRA and CDR2 YSYEKL. This CDR3 has 15 residues. The CDR3 region has the DNA TGCGCCAGCAGCCGAGGACAGTACTCAACCACTGAAGCTTTCTTT. Residues: CASSRGQYSTTEAFF.

V and J are TRBV7-3 and TRBJ1-6; TRBD1 matches at 7 bases. Germline loops: CDR1 SGHTA, CDR2 FQGTGA. The CDR3 contains 16 residues. Germline trimming cut 1 base from V and 6 bases from J; bases unmatched to any gene: 6. The CDR3 sequence is CASSLRGTAFNSPLHF. The CDR3 DNA sequence: TGTGCCAGCAGCTTAAGGGGGACAGCTTTTAATTCACCCCTCCACTTT.

This clonotype was seen at least ten times. The chain employs TRBV20-1 and TRBJ2-5, with TRBD2 matching 9 bases. The V gene end was trimmed by 2 bases and the J gene end by 1 base; junction bases not matched to a gene: 11. Germline CDR1 is DFQATT and CDR2 is SNEGSKA (reference sequence). The CDR3 consists of 17 residues. CDR3 bases: TGCAGTGCTAGAACAGCCCCGCGCGGGAGGGCCCAAGAGACCCAGTACTTC. Protein: CSARTAPRGRAQETQYF.

The gene calls are TRBV30 and TRBJ1-2, with 7 bases matching TRBD1. Germline CDR1 reads GTSNPN; CDR2 reads SVGIG (reference sequence). V shed 0 bases, J shed 4 bases, and the junction held 8 bases outside the gene matches. The CDR3 loop spans 15 amino acids. The CDR3 reads CAWSVPGQMIYGYTF. Written as DNA, the CDR3 is TGTGCCTGGAGTGTACCGGGACAGATGATCTATGGCTACACCTTC. The full variable domain, with the rest looked up from reference TRBV30 and TRBJ1-2, is SQTIHQWPATLVQPVGSPLSLECTVEGTSNPNLYWYRQAAGRGLQLLFYSVGIGQISSEVPQNLSASRPQDRQFILSSKKLLLSDSGFYLCAWSVPGQMIYGYTFGSGTRLTVV.

This clonotype showed up many times. V and J are TRBV29-1 and TRBJ2-3; no definite D call. This CDR3 has 11 amino acids. The germline gives CDR1 SQVTM, CDR2 ANQGSEA. V was clipped by 3 bases and J by 5 bases, with 6 bases between them. CDR3 DNA: TGCAGCGTTGAGGTCGGAGATACGCAGTATTTT. Translation: CSVEVGDTQYF.

This chain joins TRBV11-2 and TRBJ2-3; tentative D call: TRBD2 (5 bases). The CDR3 totals 15 residues. V lost 2 bases to trimming and J lost 9 bases, with 18 bases between them. Germline assignment: CDR1 SGHAT and CDR2 FQNNGV. The chain's CDR3 is CASSLPVAPLETQYF. CDR3 coding DNA: TGTGCCAGCAGCTTACCGGTAGCGCCACTTGAAACGCAGTATTTT.

This sequence joins TRBV12-3 or TRBV12-4 and TRBJ1-2; perhaps TRBD1 as D (6 bases). The CDR3 is 15 residues long. With 6 bases removed from V and 2 bases from J, the gap between germline ends came to 16 bases. CDR3 sequence (DNA): TGTGCCAGCAGACTAACCGACAGGCCCAACTATGGCTACACCTTC. Its protein is CASRLTDRPNYGYTF.

This clonotype was found once. The rearrangement uses TRBV19 and TRBJ2-1; 11 bases are a match to TRBD2. V dropped 5 bases and J dropped 7; count of bases not matched to a gene: 7. The germline CDR1 and CDR2 sequences are LNHDA and SQIVND (reference sequence). The CDR3 covers 15 residues. The CDR3 is CASSVTSGRSNEQFF. The CDR3 DNA reads TGTGCCAGTAGTGTCACTAGCGGGAGAAGTAATGAGCAGTTCTTC.